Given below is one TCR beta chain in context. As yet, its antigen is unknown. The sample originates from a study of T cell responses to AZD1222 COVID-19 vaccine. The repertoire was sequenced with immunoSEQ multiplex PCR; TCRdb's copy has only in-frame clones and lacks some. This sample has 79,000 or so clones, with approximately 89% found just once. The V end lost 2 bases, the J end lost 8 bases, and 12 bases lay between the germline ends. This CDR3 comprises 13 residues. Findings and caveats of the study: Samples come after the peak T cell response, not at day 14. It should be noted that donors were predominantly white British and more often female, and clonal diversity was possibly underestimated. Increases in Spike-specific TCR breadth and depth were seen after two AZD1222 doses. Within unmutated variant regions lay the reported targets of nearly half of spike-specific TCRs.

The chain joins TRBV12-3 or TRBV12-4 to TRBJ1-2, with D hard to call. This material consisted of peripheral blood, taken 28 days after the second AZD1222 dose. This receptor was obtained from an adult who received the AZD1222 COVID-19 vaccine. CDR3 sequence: CASSLRAVGGYTF. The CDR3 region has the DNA TGTGCCAGCAGTTTACGGGCAGTGGGCGGCTACACCTTC.